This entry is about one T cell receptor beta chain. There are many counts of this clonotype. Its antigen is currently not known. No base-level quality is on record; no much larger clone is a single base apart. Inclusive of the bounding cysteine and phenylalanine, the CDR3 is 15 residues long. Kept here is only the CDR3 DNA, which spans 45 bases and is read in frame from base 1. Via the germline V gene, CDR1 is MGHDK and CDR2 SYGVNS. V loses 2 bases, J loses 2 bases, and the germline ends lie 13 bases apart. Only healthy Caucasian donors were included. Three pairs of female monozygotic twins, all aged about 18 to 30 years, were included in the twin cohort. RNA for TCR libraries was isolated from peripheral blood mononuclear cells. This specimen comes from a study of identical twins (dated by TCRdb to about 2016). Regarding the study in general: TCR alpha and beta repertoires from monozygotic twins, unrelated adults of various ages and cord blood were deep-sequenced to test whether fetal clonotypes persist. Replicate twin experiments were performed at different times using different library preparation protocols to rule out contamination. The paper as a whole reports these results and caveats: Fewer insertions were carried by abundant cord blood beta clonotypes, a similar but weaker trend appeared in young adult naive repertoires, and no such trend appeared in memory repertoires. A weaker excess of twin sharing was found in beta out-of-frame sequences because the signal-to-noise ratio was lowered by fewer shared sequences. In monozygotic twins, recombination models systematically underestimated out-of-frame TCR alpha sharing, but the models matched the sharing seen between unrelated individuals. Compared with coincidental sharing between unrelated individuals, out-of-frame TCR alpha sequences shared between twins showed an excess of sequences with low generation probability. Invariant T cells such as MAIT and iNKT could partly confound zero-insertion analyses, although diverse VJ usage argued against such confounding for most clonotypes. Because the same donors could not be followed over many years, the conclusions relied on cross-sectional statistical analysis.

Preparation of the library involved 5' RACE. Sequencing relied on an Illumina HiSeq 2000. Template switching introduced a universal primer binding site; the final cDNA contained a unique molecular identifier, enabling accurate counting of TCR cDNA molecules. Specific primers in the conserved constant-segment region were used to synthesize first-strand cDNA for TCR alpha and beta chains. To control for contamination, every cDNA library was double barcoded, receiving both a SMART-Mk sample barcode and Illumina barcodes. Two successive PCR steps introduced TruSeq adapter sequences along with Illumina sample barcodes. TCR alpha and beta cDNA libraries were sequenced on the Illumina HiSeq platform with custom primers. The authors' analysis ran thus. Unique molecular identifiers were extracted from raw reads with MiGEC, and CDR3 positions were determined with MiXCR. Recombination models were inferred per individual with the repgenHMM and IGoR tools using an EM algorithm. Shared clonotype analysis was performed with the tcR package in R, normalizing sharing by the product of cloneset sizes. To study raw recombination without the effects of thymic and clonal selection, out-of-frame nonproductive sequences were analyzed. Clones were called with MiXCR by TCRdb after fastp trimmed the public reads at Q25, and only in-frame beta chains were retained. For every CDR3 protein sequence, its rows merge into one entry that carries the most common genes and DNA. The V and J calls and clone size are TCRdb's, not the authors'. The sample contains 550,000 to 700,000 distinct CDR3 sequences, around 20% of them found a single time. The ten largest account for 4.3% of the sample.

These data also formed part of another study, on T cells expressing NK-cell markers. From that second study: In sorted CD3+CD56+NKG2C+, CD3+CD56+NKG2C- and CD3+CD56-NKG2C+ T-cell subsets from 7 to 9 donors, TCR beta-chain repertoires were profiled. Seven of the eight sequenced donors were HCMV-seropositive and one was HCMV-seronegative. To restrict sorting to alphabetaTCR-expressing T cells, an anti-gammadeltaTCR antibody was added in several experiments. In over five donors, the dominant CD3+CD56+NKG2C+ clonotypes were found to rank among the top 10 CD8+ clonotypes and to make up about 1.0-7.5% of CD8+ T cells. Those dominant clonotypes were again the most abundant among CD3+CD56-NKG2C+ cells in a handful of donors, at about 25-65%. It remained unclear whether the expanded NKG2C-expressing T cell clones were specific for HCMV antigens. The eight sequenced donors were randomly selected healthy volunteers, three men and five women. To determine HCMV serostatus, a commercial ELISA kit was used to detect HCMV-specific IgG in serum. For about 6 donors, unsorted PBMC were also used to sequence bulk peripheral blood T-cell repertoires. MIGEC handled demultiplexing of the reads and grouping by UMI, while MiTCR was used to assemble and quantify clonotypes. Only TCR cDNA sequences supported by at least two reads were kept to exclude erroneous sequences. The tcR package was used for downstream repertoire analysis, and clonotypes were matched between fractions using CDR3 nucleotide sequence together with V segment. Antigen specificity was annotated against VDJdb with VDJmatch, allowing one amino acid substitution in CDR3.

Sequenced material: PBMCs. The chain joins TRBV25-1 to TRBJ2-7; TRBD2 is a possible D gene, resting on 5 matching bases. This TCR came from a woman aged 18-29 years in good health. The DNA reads TGTGCCAGCAGTGAAGCGGGTAGCGTGGCCTACGAGCAGTACTTC. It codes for CASSEAGSVAYEQYF.